This record looks at one T cell receptor (beta chain) sequence and its context. Making TCR cDNA involved 5'RACE template switching, which added UMIs and a universal primer site. A single record per CDR3 protein comes from TCRdb applying MiXCR to the 5' RACE reads. The sample has 400,000 or so distinct CDR3 sequences; 6.2% are singletons. The sample is drawn from a study of T cells after yellow fever vaccination. The CDR3 is made up of 15 amino acids. The V and J ends lost 4 bases and 0 bases, in that order; junction bases with no gene match: 4. Germline-derived CDR1 and CDR2 are MNHEY and SMNVEV (reference sequence).

This TCR was sampled from a man under 40 who received the YFV17D yellow fever vaccine. The sample was PBMCs, taken 5 days after the yellow fever booster vaccination. The V and J genes are TRBV27 and TRBJ2-3, with 7 positions matching TRBD2. CDR3 coding DNA: TGTGCCAGCAGTTCCGAAGCGGGAAGCACAGATACGCAGTATTTT. Its protein is CASSSEAGSTDTQYF.